This entry concerns a single T cell receptor beta chain. Enrolled patients, whose metastatic non-small-cell lung cancer was chemo-refractory, received focal radiation plus CTLA-4 blockade with ipilimumab. The protocol was immunoSEQ multiplex PCR, while the TCRdb copy is restricted to in-frame clones and leaves out a portion. The table lists over 50,000 clones, roughly 80% of them singletons, with approximately 17% in the top ten. There are 13 residues in the CDR3. Germline CDR1 is SEHNR and CDR2 is FQNEAQ (reference sequence). The V and J ends lost 5 bases and 2 bases respectively, with 9 bases between them. This specimen comes from a study of radiotherapy plus CTLA-4 blockade in lung cancer.

This chain links TRBV7-9 with TRBJ1-2, with D unresolved. Source: peripheral blood, taken from a patient treated with radiotherapy plus ipilimumab. The sequence was collected from a human donor with non-small cell lung cancer who had a complete response to radiotherapy plus ipilimumab. CDR3: CASSRGGNYGYTF. For the CDR3, the DNA is TGTGCCAGCAGCCGCGGTGGGAACTATGGCTACACCTTC.